This TCR beta chain derives from a study of CD8 T cells in ankylosing spondylitis (dated by TCRdb to 2015 to 2018). About the full investigation: The study set out to find disease-linked TCR variants by profiling T cell receptor beta repertoires in ankylosing spondylitis patients and healthy donors. Samples of peripheral blood were taken, and for ankylosing spondylitis patients, synovial fluid was collected as well. The whole study cohort included about a hundred healthy donors and 25 ankylosing spondylitis patients. Findings and caveats that apply to the study as a whole: The disease-linked clones showed a CD8+ phenotype and occurred at relatively low frequencies in peripheral blood. Blood from ankylosing spondylitis patients appeared to be characterized by a TCR beta motif composed of eight or nine highly homologous amino acid variants. Some TCR beta motif variants had previously been reported in synovial fluid and blood of reactive arthritis patients, which suggested common disease-initiation mechanisms. The disease-linked clones were reported as significantly enriched in matched synovial fluid samples from ankylosing spondylitis patients.

As regards this clonotype: It lacks a known antigen. A much larger clone is a single base away; this may be a read error.

The sequencer was an Illumina HiSeq 2500. TCR beta libraries were prepared by quantitative 5'-RACE with molecular barcodes. For the original study's pipeline: A new computational method based on a probabilistic model of VDJ rearrangement was used to identify disease-linked TCR variants. Starting from the raw public reads, TCRdb applied fastp trimming at Q25, assembled clones with MiXCR and retained in-frame beta chains. Each CDR3 protein gets just one entry, which takes the most common genes and DNA from the rows behind it. In this record, the V and J calls reflect TCRdb's handling and not the investigators' own analysis. This sample gives hundreds of thousands of distinct CDR3 sequences in total; 8% to 10% of them show up just once. Jointly, the top ten make up roughly 5% of the sample. CDR3 length: 14 amino acids, cysteine to phenylalanine. The retained sequence is limited to the CDR3, 42 bases, with the frame set at the first base. V ends up 10 bases short and J 4 bases short, with an unmatched junction base count of 11. For CDR1 and CDR2, the germline V gene (reference sequence) lists SEHNR and FQNEAQ.

The sequenced sample was blood, either unsorted or a sorted T cell fraction (not recorded which). The chain employs TRBV7-9 and TRBJ2-7; 9 of the junction bases match TRBD1. This clonotype was sampled from a female donor with ankylosing spondylitis or in good health (not recorded which). The CDR3 region: CANTTGGAAYEQYF. The nucleotide sequence reads as follows: TGTGCCAACACCACAGGGGGCGCGGCGTACGAGCAGTACTTC.